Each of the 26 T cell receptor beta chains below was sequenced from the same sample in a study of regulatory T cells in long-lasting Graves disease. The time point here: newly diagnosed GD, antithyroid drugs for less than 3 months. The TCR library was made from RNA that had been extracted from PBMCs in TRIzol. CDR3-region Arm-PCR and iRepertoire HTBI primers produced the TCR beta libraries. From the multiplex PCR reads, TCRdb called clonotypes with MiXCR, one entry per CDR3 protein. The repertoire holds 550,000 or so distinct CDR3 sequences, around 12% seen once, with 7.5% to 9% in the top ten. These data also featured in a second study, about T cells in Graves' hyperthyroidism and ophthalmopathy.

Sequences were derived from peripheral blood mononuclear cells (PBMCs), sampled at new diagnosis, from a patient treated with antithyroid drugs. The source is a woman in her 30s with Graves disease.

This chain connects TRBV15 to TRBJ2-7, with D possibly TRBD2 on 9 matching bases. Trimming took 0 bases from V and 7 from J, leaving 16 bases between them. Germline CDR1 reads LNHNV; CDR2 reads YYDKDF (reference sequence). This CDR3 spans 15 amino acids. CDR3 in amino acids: CATSRDRGRGGEQYF. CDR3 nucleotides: TGTGCCACCAGCAGAGACAGGGGGCGGGGGGGAGAGCAGTACTTC.

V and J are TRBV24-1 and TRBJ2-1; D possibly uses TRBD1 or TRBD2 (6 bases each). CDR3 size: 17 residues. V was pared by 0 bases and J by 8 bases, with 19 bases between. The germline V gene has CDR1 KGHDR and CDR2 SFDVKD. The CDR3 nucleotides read TGTGCCACCAGTGATTTGTATCCGGGGGCGATATGGGATGAGCAGTTCTTC. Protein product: CATSDLYPGAIWDEQFF.

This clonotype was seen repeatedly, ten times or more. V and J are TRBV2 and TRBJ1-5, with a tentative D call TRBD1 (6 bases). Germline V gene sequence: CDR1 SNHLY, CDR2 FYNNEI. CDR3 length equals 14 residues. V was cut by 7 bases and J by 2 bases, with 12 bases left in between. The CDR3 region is CASTADSGNQPQHF. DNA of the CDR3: TGTGCCAGCACAGCGGACAGCGGCAATCAGCCCCAGCATTTT.

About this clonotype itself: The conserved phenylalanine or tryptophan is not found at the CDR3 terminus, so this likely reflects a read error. This CDR3 is CSAREASGSHNEQFL. CDR3 nucleotide sequence: TGCAGTGCTAGAGAGGCTAGCGGGAGCCACAATGAGCAGTTCTTG. The V call is TRBV20-1, the J call TRBJ2-1; 10 nucleotides match TRBD2. The CDR3 length is 15 residues. V was clipped by 0 bases and J by 5 bases; unmatched bases: 4. CDR1 DFQATT and CDR2 SNEGSKA come from the germline V gene (reference sequence).

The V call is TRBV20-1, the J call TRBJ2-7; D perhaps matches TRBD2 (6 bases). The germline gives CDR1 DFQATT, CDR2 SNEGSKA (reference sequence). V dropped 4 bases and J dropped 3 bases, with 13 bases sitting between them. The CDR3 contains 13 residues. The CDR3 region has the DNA TGCAGTGCTATGCAGCGGAGGGGCTACGAGCAGTACTTC. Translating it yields CSAMQRRGYEQYF.

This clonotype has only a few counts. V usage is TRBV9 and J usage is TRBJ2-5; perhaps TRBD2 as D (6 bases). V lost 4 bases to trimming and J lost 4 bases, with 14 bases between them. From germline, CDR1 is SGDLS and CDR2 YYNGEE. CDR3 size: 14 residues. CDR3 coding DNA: TGTGCCAGCAGCACCAGTTGGGGGGTAGAGACCCAGTACTTC. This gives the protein CASSTSWGVETQYF.

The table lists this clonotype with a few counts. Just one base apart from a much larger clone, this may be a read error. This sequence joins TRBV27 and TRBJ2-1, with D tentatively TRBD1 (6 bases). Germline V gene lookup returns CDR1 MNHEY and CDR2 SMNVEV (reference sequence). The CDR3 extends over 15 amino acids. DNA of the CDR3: TGTGCCAGCAGTTTTCAGACAGGCCCCTACAATGAGCAGCTCTTC. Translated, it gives CASSFQTGPYNEQLF.

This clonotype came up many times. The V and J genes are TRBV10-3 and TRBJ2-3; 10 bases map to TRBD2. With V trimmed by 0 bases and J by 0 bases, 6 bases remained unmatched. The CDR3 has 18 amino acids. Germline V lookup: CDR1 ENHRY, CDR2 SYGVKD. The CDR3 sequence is CAISESASGRWSTDTQYF. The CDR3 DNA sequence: TGTGCCATCAGTGAGTCGGCTAGCGGGAGATGGAGCACAGATACGCAGTATTTT.

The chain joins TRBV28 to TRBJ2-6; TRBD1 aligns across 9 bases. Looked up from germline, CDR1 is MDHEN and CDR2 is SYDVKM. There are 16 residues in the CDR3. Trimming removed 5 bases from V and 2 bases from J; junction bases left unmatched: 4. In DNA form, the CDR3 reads TGTGCCAGCAGTGGGGACAGGGAAACTGGGGCCAACGTCCTGACTTTC. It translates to CASSGDRETGANVLTF.

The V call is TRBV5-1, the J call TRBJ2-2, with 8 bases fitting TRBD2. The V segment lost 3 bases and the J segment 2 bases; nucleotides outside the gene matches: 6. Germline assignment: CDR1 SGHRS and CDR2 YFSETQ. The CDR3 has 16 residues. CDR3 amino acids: CASSSTSGVNTGELFF. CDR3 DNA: TGCGCCAGCAGCTCTACTAGCGGAGTTAACACCGGGGAGCTGTTTTTT.

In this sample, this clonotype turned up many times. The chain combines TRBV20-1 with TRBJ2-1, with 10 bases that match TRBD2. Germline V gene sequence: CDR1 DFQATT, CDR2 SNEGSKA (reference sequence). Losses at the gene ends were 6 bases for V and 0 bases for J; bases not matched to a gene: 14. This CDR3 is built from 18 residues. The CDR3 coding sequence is TGCAGTGCCGTATCGGCTAGCGGGAGACTCAGCTCCTACAATGAGCAGTTCTTC. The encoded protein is CSAVSASGRLSSYNEQFF.

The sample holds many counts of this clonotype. The CDR3 DNA sequence: TGTGCCAGCGGACAGAGGGACGGGGGGTGGACTGAAGCTTTCTTT. Residues: CASGQRDGGWTEAFF. This chain joins TRBV7-2 and TRBJ1-1; possibly TRBD1 for D (6 bases). This CDR3 is built from 15 residues. The germline V gene has CDR1 SGHTA and CDR2 FQGNSA. The V end lost 8 bases, the J end lost 5 bases, and 21 bases lay between the germline ends.

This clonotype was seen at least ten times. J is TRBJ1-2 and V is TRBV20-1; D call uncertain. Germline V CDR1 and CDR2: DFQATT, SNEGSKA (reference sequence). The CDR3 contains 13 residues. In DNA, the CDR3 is TGCAGCTCTCCCTCCGCCTTTTCTGGCGGCTACACCTTC. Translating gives CSSPSAFSGGYTF.

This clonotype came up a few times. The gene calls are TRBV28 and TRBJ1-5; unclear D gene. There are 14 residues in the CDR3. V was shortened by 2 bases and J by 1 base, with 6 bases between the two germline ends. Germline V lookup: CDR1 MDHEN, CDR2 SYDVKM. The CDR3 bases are TGTGCCAGCAGTTTAGGTATGAGCAATCAGCCCCAGCATTTT. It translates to CASSLGMSNQPQHF.

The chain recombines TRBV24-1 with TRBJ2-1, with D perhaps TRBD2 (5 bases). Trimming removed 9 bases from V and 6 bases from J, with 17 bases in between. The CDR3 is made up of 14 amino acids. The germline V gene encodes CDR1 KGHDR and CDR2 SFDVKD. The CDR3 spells CATSPSSSFNEQFF. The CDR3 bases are TGTGCCACCTCTCCGTCTAGCTCTTTCAATGAGCAGTTCTTC.

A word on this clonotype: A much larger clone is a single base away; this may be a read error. The CDR3 protein is CASSSPPVGEPFTGELFF. CDR3 nucleotide sequence: TGTGCCAGCAGCTCCCCACCGGTGGGGGAGCCGTTCACCGGGGAGCTGTTTTTT. The chain has TRBV7-3 and TRBJ2-2; D possibly matches TRBD1 or TRBD2 (5 bases each). The CDR3 totals 18 residues. V was trimmed by 4 bases and J by 4 bases, leaving 22 bases between them. Germline values: CDR1 SGHTA, CDR2 FQGTGA.

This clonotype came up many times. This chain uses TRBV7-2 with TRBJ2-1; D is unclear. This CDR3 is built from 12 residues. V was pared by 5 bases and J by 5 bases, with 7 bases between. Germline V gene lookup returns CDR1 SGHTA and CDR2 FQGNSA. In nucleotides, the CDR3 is TGTGCCAGCAGCAGATACGACAATGAGCAGTTCTTC. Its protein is CASSRYDNEQFF.

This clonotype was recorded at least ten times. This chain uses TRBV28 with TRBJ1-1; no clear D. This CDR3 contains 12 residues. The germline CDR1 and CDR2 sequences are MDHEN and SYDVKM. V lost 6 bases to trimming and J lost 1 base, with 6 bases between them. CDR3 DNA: TGTGCCAGCAGACTACAGAACACTGAAGCTTTCTTT. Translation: CASRLQNTEAFF.

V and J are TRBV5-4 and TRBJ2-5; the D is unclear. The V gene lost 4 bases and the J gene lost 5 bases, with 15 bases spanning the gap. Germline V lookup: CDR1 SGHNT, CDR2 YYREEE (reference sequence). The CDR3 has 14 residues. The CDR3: CASSPVPGVETQYF. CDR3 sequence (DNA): TGTGCCAGCAGCCCGGTGCCGGGCGTGGAGACCCAGTACTTC.

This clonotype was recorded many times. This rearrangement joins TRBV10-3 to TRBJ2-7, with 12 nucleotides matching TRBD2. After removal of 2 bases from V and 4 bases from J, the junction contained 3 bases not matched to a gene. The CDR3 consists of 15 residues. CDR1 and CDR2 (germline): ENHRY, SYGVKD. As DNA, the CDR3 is TGTGCCATCAGTGAGACAACTAGCGGGAGGTACGAGCAGTACTTC. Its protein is CAISETTSGRYEQYF.

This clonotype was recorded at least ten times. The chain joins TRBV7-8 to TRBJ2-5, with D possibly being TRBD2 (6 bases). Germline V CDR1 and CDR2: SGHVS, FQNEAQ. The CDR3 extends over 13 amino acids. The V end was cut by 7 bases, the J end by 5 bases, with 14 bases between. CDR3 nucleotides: TGTGCCAGCAAGACTAGTGGAGCGGAGACCCAGTACTTC. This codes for CASKTSGAETQYF.

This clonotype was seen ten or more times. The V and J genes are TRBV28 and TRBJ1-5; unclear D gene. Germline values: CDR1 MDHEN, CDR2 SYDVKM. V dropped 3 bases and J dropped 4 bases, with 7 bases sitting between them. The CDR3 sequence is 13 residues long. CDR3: CASSLVVNQPQHF. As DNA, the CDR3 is TGTGCCAGCAGTTTGGTGGTTAATCAGCCCCAGCATTTT.

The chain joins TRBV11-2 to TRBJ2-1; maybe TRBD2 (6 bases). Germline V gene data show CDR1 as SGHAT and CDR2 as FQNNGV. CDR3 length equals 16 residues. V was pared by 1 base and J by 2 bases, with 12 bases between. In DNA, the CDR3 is TGTGCCAGCAGCTTAGGGGGTCTAGCGACCTACAATGAGCAGTTCTTC. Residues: CASSLGGLATYNEQFF.

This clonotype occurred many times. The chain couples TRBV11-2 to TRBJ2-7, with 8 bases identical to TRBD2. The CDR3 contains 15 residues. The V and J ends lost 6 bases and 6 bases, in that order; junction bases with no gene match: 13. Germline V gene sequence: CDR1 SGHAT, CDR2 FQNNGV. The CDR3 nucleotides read TGTGCCAGCAGAAGAATGACGGGAGGGCAGTCCGAGCAGTACTTC. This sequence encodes CASRRMTGGQSEQYF.

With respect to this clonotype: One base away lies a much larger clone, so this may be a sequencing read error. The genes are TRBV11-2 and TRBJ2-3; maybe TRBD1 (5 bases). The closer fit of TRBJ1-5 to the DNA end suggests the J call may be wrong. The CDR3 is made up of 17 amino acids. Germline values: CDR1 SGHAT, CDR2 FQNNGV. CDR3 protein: CASSPARLAGGRDTQHF. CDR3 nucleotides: TGTGCCAGCAGCCCGGCCCGACTAGCGGGAGGCAGGGATACGCAGCATTTT.

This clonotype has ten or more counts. CDR3 coding DNA: TGCAGTGCAATTGGACTAGCGGATACCCTCACAGATACGCAGTATTTT. Translation gives CSAIGLADTLTDTQYF. The chain links TRBV20-1 to TRBJ2-3; TRBD2 matches at 10 bases. V was pared by 6 bases and J by 2 bases, with 11 bases of the junction left unmatched. Germline V gene sequence: CDR1 DFQATT, CDR2 SNEGSKA (reference sequence). The length of the CDR3 is 16 residues.